These T cell receptor beta chains were read from a single sample in a study of blood T cell repertoires in COVID-19. This table comes from immunoSEQ multiplex PCR, and its TCRdb copy is limited to in-frame clones, with some not included. The sample yields some 100,000 clones, about 89% seen once. Sequencing used peripheral blood. These receptors all come from a man between 50 and 59 years old with acute or convalescent COVID-19. Both conserved end residues are part of each CDR3.

TRBV3-1/TRBV3-2	TRBJ2-2	CASIDKNTGELFF
TRBV24-1	TRBJ1-5	CATSDGTGLSNQPQHF
TRBV9	TRBJ1-1	CASSVDVGRANTEAFF
TRBV7-2	TRBJ1-3	CASSLQGGAGNTIYF
TRBV5-6	TRBJ1-6	CASNPGTAYNSPLHF
TRBV12-3/TRBV12-4	TRBJ1-1	CASRLRYTEAFF
TRBV3-1/TRBV3-2	TRBJ2-1	CASSVRQALGDNEQFF
TRBV30	TRBJ2-3	CAWSPRTSGRPNTDTQYF
TRBV24-1	TRBJ2-3	CATSLGGADTQYF
TRBV6-7	TRBJ1-1	CASRTGGNTEAFF
TRBV18	TRBJ1-1	CASSRTGNTEAFF
TRBV5-1	TRBJ2-2	CASSTIQGNTGELFF
TRBV25-1	TRBJ1-2	CASSEGGGIGYTF